This T cell receptor (beta chain) originates from a study of blood T cell repertoires in COVID-19. At the level of the study: T cells, B-cell-depleted T cells, or PBMCs provided the cDNA or gDNA that served as material.

Per the study methods: Reference gene primer amplification gave nucleated cell count estimates. Using immunoSEQ multiplex PCR, the repertoire was profiled, and TCRdb retains in-frame clones only, with some absent. V and J calls and clone size are those listed in that table; D and trimming were worked out from the DNA. The repertoire consists of about 230,000 clones, with roughly 83% occurring once and the leading ten covering around 2.6%. The CDR3 consists of 16 residues. Germline values: CDR1 KGHSY, CDR2 FQNENV. Trimming shortened V by 3 bases and J by 6 bases, and 21 bases separated the two germline ends.

The source of this sequence is a woman aged 70-85 years with active or convalescent COVID-19. This chain links TRBV16 with TRBJ2-7, with D maybe TRBD2 (7 bases). The specimen was peripheral blood. In nucleotides, the CDR3 is TGTGCCAGCAGCCACCTCGCATCGGGGGGCCAGGTCGAGCAGTACTTC. Protein sequence: CASSHLASGGQVEQYF.